The clone carrying this T cell receptor (beta chain) came up many times. Its antigen remains unknown. The sample's time point: persistent/refractory GD, antithyroid drugs over 5 years with positive TRAb. PBMCs provided the RNA from which the TCR library was made. Staff drew about 10 milliliters of peripheral blood into EDTA tubes. In building TCR beta libraries, iRepertoire HTBI primers were used together with Arm-PCR of CDR3 regions. TCRdb analysed the multiplex PCR reads with MiXCR anew, one entry per CDR3 protein. This sample carries more than 300,000 distinct CDR3 sequences, approximately 23% of them seen once, and the ten largest clones take less than 30%. The data are from a study of regulatory T cells in long-lasting Graves disease. Across the study: Persistent Graves' disease meant over 5 years of antithyroid drugs with positive TSH receptor antibodies.

The CDR3 is made up of 16 amino acids. CDR1 and CDR2 (germline): LNHNV, YYDKDF (reference sequence). V was trimmed by 0 bases and J by 1 base, leaving 10 bases between them. General study results and limits: Favored usage of TRBV28, TRBJ1-2 and TRBJ2-5 was recorded in persistent disease.

The sequencing here drew on peripheral blood mononuclear cells (PBMCs), taken when the disease was refractory, from a patient treated with antithyroid drugs. This sequence was found in a woman in her forties with Graves disease. The V and J genes are TRBV15 and TRBJ2-4; possible D gene TRBD1, 5 bases. Written as DNA, the CDR3 is TGTGCCACCAGCAGAGATCGGACAAGCGCCAAAAACATTCAGTACTTC. This sequence encodes CATSRDRTSAKNIQYF.